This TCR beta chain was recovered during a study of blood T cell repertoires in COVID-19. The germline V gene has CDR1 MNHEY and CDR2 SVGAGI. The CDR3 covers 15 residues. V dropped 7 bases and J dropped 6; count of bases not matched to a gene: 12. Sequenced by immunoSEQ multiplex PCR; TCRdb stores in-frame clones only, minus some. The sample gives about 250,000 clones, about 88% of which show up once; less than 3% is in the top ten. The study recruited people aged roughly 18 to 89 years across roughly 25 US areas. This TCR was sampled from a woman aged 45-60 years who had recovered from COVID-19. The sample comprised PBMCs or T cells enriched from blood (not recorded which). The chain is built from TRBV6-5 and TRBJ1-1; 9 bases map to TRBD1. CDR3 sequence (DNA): TGTGCCAGCACCCTACCGGGACAGGGTCCATCTGAAGCTTTCTTT. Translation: CASTLPGQGPSEAFF.